A single sample is the source of the 7 T cell receptor beta chains below, sequenced in a study of cytomegalovirus exposure and HLA in healthy donors. It was with 60 Vbeta and 13 Jbeta primers that the PCR ran. Profiling relied on immunoSEQ multiplex PCR, and the TCRdb table lists in-frame clones only, not all of them. The table shows 120,000 or so clones, with approximately 80% occurring only once. The source material was PBMCs. The origin of the receptors is a human donor in good health.

About this clone: Relative to the germline gene, one junction end is altered; a read error may explain this. The chain links TRBV7-9 to TRBJ1-4; no definite D call. The CDR3 runs to 12 residues. Germline CDR1 and CDR2: SEHNR and FQNEAQ (reference sequence). CDR3: CSSRPGNEKLFF. CDR3 in DNA: TGTTCCAGCAGACCCGGGAATGAAAAACTGTTTTTT.

The chain recombines TRBV15 with TRBJ2-2, with 7 positions matching TRBD2. CDR1 LNHNV and CDR2 YYDKDF come from the germline V gene (reference sequence). The ends lost 5 bases at V and 5 bases at J; junction bases unmatched: 20. This CDR3 spans 19 amino acids. The CDR3, as DNA: TGTGCCACCAGCGGCCGATCTGGGGAGGGGCTGGACCGAACCGGGGAGCTGTTTTTT. Translating it yields CATSGRSGEGLDRTGELFF.

This chain connects TRBV5-4 to TRBJ1-1; 8 nucleotides agree with TRBD1. Germline V lookup: CDR1 SGHNT, CDR2 YYREEE (reference sequence). The trim removed 0 bases at V and 8 bases at J, leaving 3 bases unmatched. The CDR3 extends over 13 amino acids. CDR3 residues: CASSLDRGREAFF. The DNA of the CDR3 is TGTGCCAGCAGCTTGGACAGGGGGAGGGAAGCTTTCTTT.

The V and J genes are TRBV2 and TRBJ2-5; 10 bases are shared with TRBD1. The J segment lost 5 bases and the V segment lost 3 bases, leaving 6 bases of the junction unmatched. The CDR3 has 15 amino acids. The germline V gene has CDR1 SNHLY and CDR2 FYNNEI. The DNA of the CDR3 is TGTGCCAGCAGTGAGCGGACAGGGGGAAGGGAGACCCAGTACTTC. Translation gives CASSERTGGRETQYF. Supplemented by reference TRBV2 and TRBJ2-5, the full variable domain reads EPEVTQTPSHQVTQMGQEVILRCVPISNHLYFYWYRQILGQKVEFLVSFYNNEISEKSEIFDDQFSVERPDGSNFTLKIRSTKLEDSAMYFCASSERTGGRETQYFGPGTRLLVL.

The sample holds one count of this clone. V gene TRBV7-3 combines with J gene TRBJ2-1; D is possibly TRBD2 (6 bases). V was shortened by 6 bases and J by 7 bases, with 13 bases between the two germline ends. Per the germline V gene, CDR1 is SGHTA and CDR2 is FQGTGA. CDR3 size: 13 residues. The CDR3 DNA is TGTGCCAGCAGTGGAGGGGTCGCGAATGAGCAGTTCTTC. Encoded protein: CASSGGVANEQFF.

This clone is a singleton in its sample. The gene calls are TRBV29-1 and TRBJ2-1, with D perhaps matching TRBD2 (5 bases). Germline-derived CDR1 and CDR2 are SQVTM and ANQGSEA. V was pared by 0 bases and J by 10 bases, with 7 bases between. The CDR3 loop spans 11 amino acids. CDR3 protein: CSVEEVAEQFF. DNA of the CDR3: TGCAGCGTTGAAGAGGTAGCGGAGCAGTTCTTC.

J is TRBJ1-1 and V is TRBV10-2; D unresolved. CDR3 length: 12 residues. Deletions cut 3 bases from V and 4 bases from J, with 6 bases between. The germline V gene encodes CDR1 WSHSY and CDR2 SAAADI. Written as DNA, the CDR3 is TGCGCCAGCAGTGAATCGGGCACTGAAGCTTTCTTT. It codes for CASSESGTEAFF.